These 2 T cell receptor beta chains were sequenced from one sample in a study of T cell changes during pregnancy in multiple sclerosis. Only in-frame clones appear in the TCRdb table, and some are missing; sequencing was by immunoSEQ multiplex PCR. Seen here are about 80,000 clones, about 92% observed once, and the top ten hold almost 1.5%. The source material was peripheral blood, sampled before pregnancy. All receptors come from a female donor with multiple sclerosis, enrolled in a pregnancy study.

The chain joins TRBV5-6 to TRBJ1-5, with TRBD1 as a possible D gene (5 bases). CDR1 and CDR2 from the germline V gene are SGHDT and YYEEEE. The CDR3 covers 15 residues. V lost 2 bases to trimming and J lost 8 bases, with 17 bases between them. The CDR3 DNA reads TGTGCCAGCAGCTTCCGGGGGATAGGGTCAGAGCCCCAGCATTTT. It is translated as CASSFRGIGSEPQHF.

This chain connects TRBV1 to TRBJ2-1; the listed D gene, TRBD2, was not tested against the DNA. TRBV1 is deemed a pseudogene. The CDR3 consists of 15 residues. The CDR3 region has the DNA TGCACCAGCAGTGGGACTATGCCTCCAAACAATGAGCAGTTCTTC. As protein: CTSSGTMPPNNEQFF.